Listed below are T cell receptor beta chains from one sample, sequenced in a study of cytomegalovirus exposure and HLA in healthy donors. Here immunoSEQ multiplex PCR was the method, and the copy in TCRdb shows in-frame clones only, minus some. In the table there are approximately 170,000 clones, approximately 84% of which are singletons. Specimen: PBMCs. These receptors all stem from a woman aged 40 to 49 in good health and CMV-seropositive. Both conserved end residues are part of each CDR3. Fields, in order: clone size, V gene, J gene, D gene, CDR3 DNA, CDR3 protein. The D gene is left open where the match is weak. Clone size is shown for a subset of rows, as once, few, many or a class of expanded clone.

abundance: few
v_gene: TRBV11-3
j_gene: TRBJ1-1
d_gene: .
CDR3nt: TGTGCCAGCAGCTTAACGGGAAAAAACACTGAAGCTTTCTTT
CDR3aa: CASSLTGKNTEAFF

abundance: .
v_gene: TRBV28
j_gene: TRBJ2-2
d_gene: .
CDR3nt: TGTGCCAGCAGTCCCTCCTGGGCAGGGGCAGGCGGGGAGCTGTTTTTT
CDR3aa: CASSPSWAGAGGELFF

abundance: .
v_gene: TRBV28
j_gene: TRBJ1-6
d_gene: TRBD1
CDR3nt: TGTGCCAGCAGCCAGGACAGGGGAAGTTCATCACCCCTCCACTTT
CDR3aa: CASSQDRGSSSPLHF

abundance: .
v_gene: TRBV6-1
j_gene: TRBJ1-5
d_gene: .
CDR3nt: TGTGCCAGCAGTGTAGGGAGCAATCTCAATCAGCCCCAGCATTTT
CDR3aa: CASSVGSNLNQPQHF

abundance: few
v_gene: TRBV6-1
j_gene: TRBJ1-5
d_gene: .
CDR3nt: TGTGCCAGCAGCGTCGGGGGGTCTAGCAATCAGCCCCAGCATTTT
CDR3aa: CASSVGGSSNQPQHF

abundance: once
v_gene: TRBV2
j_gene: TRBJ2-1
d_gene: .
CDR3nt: TGTGCCAGCAGTGAAGGTGGCATCCATGAGCAGTTCTTC
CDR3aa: CASSEGGIHEQFF

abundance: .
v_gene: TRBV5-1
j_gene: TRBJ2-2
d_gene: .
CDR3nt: TGCGCCAGCAGCCAGGACACCGGCACCGGGGAGCTGTTTTTT
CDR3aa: CASSQDTGTGELFF

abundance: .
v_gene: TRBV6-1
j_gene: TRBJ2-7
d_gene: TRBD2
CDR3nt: TGTGCCAGCAGCGACCTAGCGGAGGGGGAGCAGTACTTC
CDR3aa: CASSDLAEGEQYF

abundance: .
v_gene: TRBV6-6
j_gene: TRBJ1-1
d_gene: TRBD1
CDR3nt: TGTGCCAGCGCCCGGACAGGGACTGAAGCTTTCTTT
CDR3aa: CASARTGTEAFF

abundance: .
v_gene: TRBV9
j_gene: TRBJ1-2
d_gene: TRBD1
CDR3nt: TGTGCCAGCAGCGTAGCGGACAGGGTGGCTGGCTACACCTTC
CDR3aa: CASSVADRVAGYTF

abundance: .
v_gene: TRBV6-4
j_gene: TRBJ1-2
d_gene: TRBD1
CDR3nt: TGTGCCAGCAATCAGGAAGGGGGCCGTGGCTATGGCTACACCTTC
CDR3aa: CASNQEGGRGYGYTF

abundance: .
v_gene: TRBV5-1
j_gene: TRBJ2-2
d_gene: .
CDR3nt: TGCGCCAGCAGCTCGGGCGGGGAGCTGTTTTTT
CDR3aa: CASSSGGELFF